This is a list of T cell receptor beta chains from one sample in a study of identical twins. TCRdb processed the 5' RACE reads anew with MiXCR; each CDR3 protein has one entry. The top ten clones hold approximately 4.3% of a sample with 600,000 to 700,000 distinct CDR3 sequences, roughly 20% of them seen once. The data were also submitted as part of a second study, on T cells expressing NK-cell markers.

The material sequenced was PBMCs. The receptors shown here come from a young woman in good health. Each CDR3 is given with its conserved first and last residue. Fields, in order: J gene, CDR3 length, D gene, V gene, clone size, CDR3 protein, CDR3 DNA. D genes are given only for firm matches. Part of the rows lack a size; the others show once, few, many or a class for expanded clones.

J: TRBJ2-5; length: 15; D: .; V: TRBV29-1; size: .; CDR3: CSVGTWDKVGETQYF; DNA: TGCAGCGTCGGGACTTGGGACAAGGTCGGGGAGACCCAGTACTTC
J: TRBJ2-7; length: 16; D: TRBD1; V: TRBV12-3/TRBV12-4; size: many; CDR3: CASSAPTGGASYEQYF; DNA: TGTGCCAGCAGTGCGCCGACAGGGGGCGCGTCCTACGAGCAGTACTTC
J: TRBJ2-7; length: 15; D: .; V: TRBV20-1; size: .; CDR3: CSARDPSSLLYEQYF; DNA: TGCAGTGCTAGAGATCCTAGTTCCCTCCTCTACGAGCAGTACTTC
J: TRBJ2-4; length: 17; D: TRBD2; V: TRBV4-3; size: few; CDR3: CASSQGREIDGKNIQYF; DNA: TGCGCCAGCAGCCAAGGGCGGGAGATCGATGGCAAAAACATTCAGTACTTC
J: TRBJ2-3; length: 17; D: .; V: TRBV7-2; size: .; CDR3: CASSLGRTQGWSDTQYF; DNA: TGTGCCAGCAGCTTAGGTAGGACCCAGGGATGGTCAGATACGCAGTATTTT
J: TRBJ2-1; length: 15; D: .; V: TRBV20-1; size: many; CDR3: CSASQRGGFTGEQFF; DNA: TGCAGTGCTAGTCAAAGGGGGGGTTTTACTGGTGAGCAGTTCTTC
J: TRBJ2-5; length: 15; D: .; V: TRBV6-1; size: .; CDR3: CASSEALYSQETQYF; DNA: TGTGCCAGCAGTGAAGCGCTCTACAGCCAAGAGACCCAGTACTTC
J: TRBJ2-7; length: 14; D: .; V: TRBV6-2/TRBV6-3; size: many; CDR3: CASSYAADLYEQYF; DNA: TGTGCCAGCAGTTACGCTGCAGATCTCTACGAGCAGTACTTC
J: TRBJ2-5; length: 16; D: TRBD2; V: TRBV12-3/TRBV12-4; size: few; CDR3: CASRGTSGNLQETQYF; DNA: TGTGCCAGCAGAGGGACTAGCGGGAACCTACAAGAGACCCAGTACTTC
J: TRBJ2-7; length: 11; D: .; V: TRBV20-1; size: few; CDR3: CSASWQTEQYF; DNA: TGCAGTGCTAGTTGGCAGACGGAGCAGTACTTC